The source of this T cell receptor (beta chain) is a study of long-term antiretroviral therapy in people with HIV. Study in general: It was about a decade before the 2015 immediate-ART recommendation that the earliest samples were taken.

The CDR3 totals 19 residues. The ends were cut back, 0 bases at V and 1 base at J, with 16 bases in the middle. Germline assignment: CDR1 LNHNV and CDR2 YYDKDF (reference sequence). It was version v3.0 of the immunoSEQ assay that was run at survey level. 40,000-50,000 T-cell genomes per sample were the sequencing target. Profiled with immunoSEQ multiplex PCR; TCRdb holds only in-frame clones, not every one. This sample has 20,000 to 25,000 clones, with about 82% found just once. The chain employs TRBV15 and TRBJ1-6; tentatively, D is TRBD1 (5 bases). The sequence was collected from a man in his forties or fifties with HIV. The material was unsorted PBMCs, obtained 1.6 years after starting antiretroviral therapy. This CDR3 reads CATSRDYLKGRSYNSPLHF. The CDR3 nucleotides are TGTGCCACCAGCAGAGATTACCTGAAGGGGAGGTCCTATAATTCACCCCTCCACTTT.